A selection of T cell receptor beta chains follows, all from one sample in a study of early T cells in non-severe SARS-CoV-2 infection. TCRdb itself ran the 5' RACE reads through MiXCR, one entry per CDR3 protein. Here the sample spans more than 60,000 distinct CDR3 sequences, about 9% being singletons. Sequencing was performed on whole blood. These receptors came from an adult who was a healthcare worker with PCR-confirmed SARS-CoV-2 infection or an uninfected control (not recorded which). Each CDR3 is given with its conserved first and last residue. The D gene is left open where the match is weak. Size tells how often a clone was seen (once, few, many) or the class of an expanded clone, and some rows leave it out.

TRBD1	TRBJ2-3	TRBV5-4	15	many	TGTGCCAGCAGCTTGTATGGGACAGGAACAGATACGCAGTATTTT	CASSLYGTGTDTQYF
-	TRBJ1-2	TRBV9	17	-	TGTGCCAGCAGCGTAAGGGAAGGAGAGACCGAAGACTATGGCTACACCTTC	CASSVREGETEDYGYTF
-	TRBJ2-7	TRBV5-6	14	-	TGTGCCAGCACCTATTCCGGGACATTAGGCGAGCAGTACTTC	CASTYSGTLGEQYF
-	TRBJ1-2	TRBV18	14	many	TGTGCCAGCTCACCAACCAGAGACGGAAATGGCTACACCTTC	CASSPTRDGNGYTF
TRBD2	TRBJ2-1	TRBV20-1	16	many	TGCAGTGCTAGAGATCCTTTGGCGGGAGTTAACAATGAGCAGTTCTTC	CSARDPLAGVNNEQFF
TRBD1	TRBJ1-6	TRBV4-1	14	many	TGCGCCAGCAGCCTGGGACAGATCAATTCACCCCTCCACTTT	CASSLGQINSPLHF
-	TRBJ1-5	TRBV6-1	11	many	TGTGCCAGCAGTGCTAATCAGCCCCAGCATTTT	CASSANQPQHF
TRBD2	TRBJ2-3	TRBV28	16	-	TGTGCCAGCATCCTTGGGCTAGCGGGAGTGGGAGATACGCAGTATTTT	CASILGLAGVGDTQYF
TRBD1	TRBJ1-2	TRBV5-4	14	few	TGTGCCAGCAGCTTGGGGACAGGGGGTTATGGCTACACCTTC	CASSLGTGGYGYTF
TRBD1	TRBJ1-4	TRBV5-1	16	few	TGCGCCAGCAGCCGGACAGGGCTTGCAACTAATGAAAAACTGTTTTTT	CASSRTGLATNEKLFF
TRBD2	TRBJ2-3	TRBV5-4	16	few	TGTGCCAGCAGCTTGGGACTAGCGGGGGCCACAGATACGCAGTATTTT	CASSLGLAGATDTQYF
-	TRBJ2-3	TRBV7-8	16	many	TGTGCCAGCAGCTTAGCGCGGCAGATTATCACAGATACGCAGTATTTT	CASSLARQIITDTQYF
TRBD2	TRBJ2-4	TRBV6-2/TRBV6-3	19	few	TGTGCCAGCAGTTACTCGCCGGGACTAGGCGCTATAGCCAAAAACATTCAGTACTTC	CASSYSPGLGAIAKNIQYF
-	TRBJ2-5	TRBV25-1	14	few	TGTGCCAGCAGTGTCCGAGGGGGGCGAGAGACCCAGTACTTC	CASSVRGGRETQYF
TRBD1	TRBJ1-5	TRBV12-3/TRBV12-4	16	-	TGTGCCAGCAGTTTAGGTGGACAGGGGAATCATCAGCCCCAGCATTTT	CASSLGGQGNHQPQHF
TRBD2	TRBJ2-1	TRBV20-1	16	many	TGCAGTGCTATCGAGTCTAGCGGGAGCTCCTACAATGAGCAGTTCTTC	CSAIESSGSSYNEQFF
-	TRBJ2-1	TRBV5-1	15	few	TGCGCCAGCAGCTTGGATAGCGGATCCTACAATGAGCAGTTCTTC	CASSLDSGSYNEQFF
-	TRBJ2-1	TRBV19	13	many	TGTGCCAGTAGTATAGCCAGGTACAATGAGCAGTTCTTC	CASSIARYNEQFF
-	TRBJ2-7	TRBV30	11	few	TGTGCCTGGAGTGTCAGAGGGGAGCAGTACTTC	CAWSVRGEQYF
TRBD2	TRBJ2-5	TRBV3-1	18	-	TGTGCCAGCAGCCTTCAAACGCCAGCGGGACTAGCGGGAGAGACCCAGTACTTC	CASSLQTPAGLAGETQYF
TRBD1	TRBJ1-2	TRBV4-2	14	few	TGTGCCAGCAGCTCGGTGACAGGGAGCTATGGCTACACCTTC	CASSSVTGSYGYTF
-	TRBJ1-4	TRBV11-2	12	-	TGTGCCAGCAGCTTCAGCGGGGAAAAACTGTTTTTT	CASSFSGEKLFF
TRBD2	TRBJ2-6	TRBV20-1	16	few	TGCAGTACTTATTGGGCTAGCGGGGCTGGGGCCAACGTCCTGACTTTC	CSTYWASGAGANVLTF
-	TRBJ2-2	TRBV6-4	16	many	TGTGCCAGCAGTGTCATGGGTCCGGGGAACACCGGGGAGCTGTTTTTT	CASSVMGPGNTGELFF
TRBD2	TRBJ2-1	TRBV5-6	15	many	TGTGCCTCCCTGGGGGCGGGAGGCTCCTACAATGAGCAGTTCTTC	CASLGAGGSYNEQFF
-	TRBJ2-1	TRBV24-1	16	-	TGTGCCACCAGTGACGAATCCGCTAGCTTCCACAATGAGCAGTTCTTC	CATSDESASFHNEQFF
-	TRBJ2-7	TRBV3-1	12	-	TGTGCCAGCAGCCAAGATCGGGCCGAGCAGTACTTC	CASSQDRAEQYF
TRBD1	TRBJ2-5	TRBV7-3	16	-	TGTGCCAGCAGCCCCCTCGGAACAGGGGCTCAAGAGACCCAGTACTTC	CASSPLGTGAQETQYF
TRBD2	TRBJ2-3	TRBV6-2/TRBV6-3	17	-	TGTGCCAGCAGACGCCCTAGGACGGGAGGGGCCACAGATACGCAGTATTTT	CASRRPRTGGATDTQYF
-	TRBJ1-5	TRBV7-6	13	many	TGTGCCAGCAGCTTAGGCGGGGCCCAGCCCCAGCATTTT	CASSLGGAQPQHF
TRBD2	TRBJ2-7	TRBV7-2	15	few	TGTGCCAGCAGCCTCCGACTAGCGGGAGGTCCCGAGCAGTACTTC	CASSLRLAGGPEQYF
TRBD1	TRBJ2-7	TRBV27	14	-	TGTGCCAGCAGTCCACAGGGGGATCCCTACGAGCAGTACTTC	CASSPQGDPYEQYF
-	TRBJ1-6	TRBV9	14	-	TGTGCCAGCAGCGTAGGGGTCAGGGATTCACCCCTCCACTTT	CASSVGVRDSPLHF
-	TRBJ2-2	TRBV3-1	17	few	TGTGCCAGCAGCCAGGATATACCGGGGGGCCCGACCGGGGAGCTGTTTTTT	CASSQDIPGGPTGELFF
-	TRBJ2-3	TRBV9	14	few	TGTGCCAGCAGCGTAGCCTCTTCCACAGATACGCAGTATTTT	CASSVASSTDTQYF